The 24 T cell receptor beta chains reported below all come from one sample, sequenced in a study of blood T cell repertoires in COVID-19 (dated by TCRdb to 2019 to 2021). Library preparation used the immunoSEQ multiplex PCR assay. In its TCRdb copy, this immuneACCESS table keeps in-frame sequences only and misses some clones. Where compared with another copy, unresolved V genes explain less than half of these, and the others have no known cause. For this sample there are hundreds of thousands of clones; approximately 80% appear just once. Clones ranked in the top ten supply 3.5% to 5.5% of the sample. The sequenced sample was PBMCs or T cells enriched from blood (not recorded which). These receptors were taken from a man between 25 and 39 years old with acute COVID-19.

This clone was seen more than once but under ten times. This chain joins TRBV6-4 and TRBJ2-2, with D tentatively TRBD1 (5 bases). Germline V gene sequence: CDR1 MRHNA, CDR2 SNTAGT. V shed 7 bases and J shed 4 bases, with 10 bases lying between them. The CDR3 runs to 13 residues. CDR3 sequence: CASKQASTGELFF. The CDR3 region has the DNA TGTGCCAGCAAACAGGCGTCCACCGGGGAGCTGTTTTTT.

The chain carries TRBV18 and TRBJ1-4; D is unresolved. The germline CDR1 and CDR2 sequences are KGHSH and LQKENI. CDR3 size: 15 residues. V was shortened by 0 bases and J by 6 bases, with 11 bases between the two germline ends. This CDR3 is CASSPPNADYEKLFF. As DNA, the CDR3 is TGTGCCAGCTCACCACCCAACGCGGATTATGAAAAACTGTTTTTT. The full variable domain, completed using reference TRBV18 and TRBJ1-4, is NAGVMQNPRHLVRRRGQEARLRCSPMKGHSHVYWYRQLPEEGLKFMVYLQKENIIDESGMPKERFSAEFPKEGPSILRIQQVVRGDSAAYFCASSPPNADYEKLFFGSGTQLSVL.

This clone was picked up one time. The chain couples TRBV19 to TRBJ1-6; 9 bases match TRBD1. The V and J ends lost 3 bases and 6 bases, in that order; junction bases with no gene match: 3. Germline V CDR1 and CDR2: LNHDA, SQIVND (reference sequence). The CDR3 is 15 residues long. CDR3 protein: CASSMGQGGNSPLHF. The CDR3 nucleotides read TGTGCCAGTAGTATGGGACAGGGAGGTAATTCACCCCTCCACTTT.

V usage is TRBV5-4 and J usage is TRBJ1-3; perhaps TRBD1 as D (6 bases). Germline V gene lookup returns CDR1 SGHNT and CDR2 YYREEE (reference sequence). Trimming pared 0 bases from V and 3 bases from J, leaving 10 bases between. The CDR3 extends over 15 amino acids. This chain's CDR3 is CASSLDRALGNTIYF. CDR3 nucleotide sequence: TGTGCCAGCAGCTTGGACAGGGCCCTTGGAAACACCATATATTTT.

V usage is TRBV28 and J usage is TRBJ1-3; no clear D. The CDR3 covers 14 residues. CDR1 MDHEN and CDR2 SYDVKM come from the germline V gene. Between the trimmed V and J ends, which lost 4 bases and 1 base, there was a span of 8 bases. CDR3 amino acids: CASSWALSGNTIYF. CDR3 DNA: TGTGCCAGCAGTTGGGCCCTATCTGGAAACACCATATATTTT.

This rearrangement joins TRBV3-1 (or the pseudogene TRBV3-2) to TRBJ1-6, with TRBD1 matching over 8 bases. CDR3 length equals 13 residues. In germline, CDR1 is LGHDT, CDR2 YNNKEL (reference sequence). J gave up 11 bases and V 6 bases, and 6 bases lay outside the gene matches. The chain's CDR3 is CASRPGGNTPLHF. CDR3 nucleotides: TGTGCCAGCAGACCAGGGGGCAACACACCCCTCCACTTT.

This clone has only a few counts. The V gene is TRBV28, the J gene TRBJ1-4; 8 positions match TRBD1. CDR1 is MDHEN and CDR2 is SYDVKM in the germline V gene. Trimming at V came to 5 bases and at J to 7 bases, leaving 9 bases not matched to a gene. The CDR3 totals 15 residues. CDR3 DNA sequence: TGTGCCAGCAGTCTTAGACAGGGGATAAGTGAAAAACTGTTTTTT. Its protein product is CASSLRQGISEKLFF.

This sequence joins TRBV3-1 (or the pseudogene TRBV3-2) and TRBJ2-7; D remains unclear. Germline V gives CDR1 LGHDT, CDR2 YNNKEL (reference sequence). This CDR3 has 11 amino acids. The V and J ends lost 6 bases and 5 bases respectively, with 8 bases between them. CDR3 in amino acids: CASRGRDEQYF. CDR3 DNA: TGTGCCAGCAGGGGTCGGGACGAGCAGTACTTC.

The V and J genes are TRBV11-3 and TRBJ2-5, with D perhaps TRBD1 (6 bases). Germline V gene sequence: CDR1 SGHNT, CDR2 YENEEA. This CDR3 spans 13 amino acids. Trimming cost V 3 bases and J 5 bases, with 10 bases left between them. This CDR3 reads CASSFTGSETQYF. DNA of the CDR3: TGTGCCAGCAGCTTTACAGGGTCCGAGACCCAGTACTTC.

The chain recombines TRBV19 with TRBJ1-3, with 7 bases matching TRBD1. The CDR3 is made up of 16 amino acids. Germline loops: CDR1 LNHDA, CDR2 SQIVND (reference sequence). Germline trimming cut 5 bases from V and 6 bases from J; bases unmatched to any gene: 13. CDR3: CASSPTPQGSLNTIYF. The CDR3 DNA reads as TGTGCCAGTAGTCCCACCCCACAGGGGAGTCTAAACACCATATATTTT.

V gene TRBV5-1 combines with J gene TRBJ2-5; D possibly corresponds to TRBD1 (6 bases). V was cut by 0 bases and J by 4 bases, with 16 bases left in between. This CDR3 has 16 amino acids. Germline CDR1 and CDR2: SGHRS and YFSETQ. The chain's CDR3 is CASSLGTTTGLETQYF. CDR3 DNA: TGCGCCAGCAGCTTGGGAACCACTACAGGGCTAGAGACCCAGTACTTC.

This chain connects TRBV12-3 or TRBV12-4 to TRBJ1-5; TRBD1 might be the D (6 bases). CDR3 size: 12 residues. Trimming took 7 bases from V and 5 from J, leaving 9 bases between them. CDR3 DNA: TGTGCCAGCACTACAGGGTATCAGCCCCAGCATTTT. Encoded protein: CASTTGYQPQHF.

V is TRBV28 and J is TRBJ1-2; D unclear. Germline assignment: CDR1 MDHEN and CDR2 SYDVKM. The CDR3 covers 13 residues. V lost 2 bases and J lost 1, with 5 bases in between. The CDR3 DNA is TGTGCCAGCAGTTTAACAGATAACTATGGCTACACCTTC. It yields the protein CASSLTDNYGYTF.

This clone came up once. V and J are TRBV7-6 and TRBJ2-1, with D tentatively TRBD2 (6 bases). Germline CDR1 reads SGHVS; CDR2 reads FNYEAQ. Trimming pared 0 bases from V and 3 bases from J, leaving 9 bases between. The CDR3 is 15 residues long. The CDR3 nucleotides read TGTGCCAGCAGCTTAGCCGGGACTGTCTACAATGAGCAGTTCTTC. It encodes CASSLAGTVYNEQFF.

The chain employs TRBV7-9 and TRBJ2-1, with TRBD2 matching over 10 bases. Trimming removed 5 bases from V and 7 bases from J; junction bases left unmatched: 11. The CDR3 extends over 16 amino acids. CDR1 and CDR2 from the germline V gene are SEHNR and FQNEAQ (reference sequence). The CDR3 protein is CASSLESGGARNEQFF. The CDR3 DNA sequence: TGTGCCAGCAGCCTAGAGAGCGGGGGGGCCCGAAATGAGCAGTTCTTC.

The J gene is TRBJ1-6, the V gene TRBV5-6; 9 bases line up with TRBD1. This CDR3 comprises 15 residues. Germline V lookup: CDR1 SGHDT, CDR2 YYEEEE. V was clipped by 4 bases and J by 8 bases; unmatched bases: 7. CDR3 sequence (DNA): TGTGCCAGCAGCGGCACACAGGGGGCGGATTCACCCCTCCACTTT. As protein: CASSGTQGADSPLHF.

The J gene is TRBJ1-1, the V gene TRBV25-1, with D unclear. The V end lost 0 bases, the J end lost 2 bases, and 10 bases lay between the germline ends. CDR1 MGHDK and CDR2 SYGVNS come from the germline V gene. The CDR3 is 15 residues long. In DNA form, the CDR3 reads TGTGCCAGCAGTGAATATGGGCCTTTTAACACTGAAGCTTTCTTT. It codes for CASSEYGPFNTEAFF.

V is TRBV5-1 and J is TRBJ2-6, with TRBD1 matching over 7 bases. Germline CDR1 SGHRS, CDR2 YFSETQ. The length of the CDR3 is 14 residues. Here the CDR3 DNA reads TGCGCAAGTCAGGGGGTGAATGGGGCCAACGTCCTGACTTTC. This sequence encodes CASQGVNGANVLTF.

The V call is TRBV12-3 or TRBV12-4, the J call TRBJ2-1, with D hard to call. Trimming stripped 5 bases from V and 10 bases from J, with 9 bases between. This CDR3 spans 11 amino acids. The CDR3 DNA reads TGTGCCAGCAGTGCTCAGGTGGAGCAGTTCTTC. This sequence encodes CASSAQVEQFF.

This sequence joins TRBV3-1 (or the pseudogene TRBV3-2) and TRBJ2-3; D perhaps matches TRBD2 (6 bases). Germline-derived CDR1 and CDR2 are LGHDT and YNNKEL (reference sequence). The CDR3 is 15 amino acids. V shed 3 bases and J shed 2 bases, with 12 bases lying between them. The CDR3: CASSQTGLITDTQYF. The CDR3 DNA sequence: TGTGCCAGCAGCCAGACGGGACTTATCACAGATACGCAGTATTTT.

The chain couples TRBV6-1 to TRBJ1-5, with D uncertain. V lost 1 base to trimming and J lost 4 bases, with 5 bases between them. This CDR3 is built from 13 residues. CDR1 and CDR2 (germline): MNHNS, SASEGT. The CDR3 coding sequence is TGTGCCAGCAGTGAAGAATCAAATCAGCCCCAGCATTTT. This sequence encodes CASSEESNQPQHF.

V is TRBV28 and J is TRBJ1-1; D gene uncertain. In germline, CDR1 is MDHEN, CDR2 SYDVKM. This CDR3 has 14 amino acids. V was shortened by 6 bases and J by 1 base, with 12 bases between the two germline ends. DNA for the CDR3: TGTGCCAGCAGAAATCTCGAGGGGAACACTGAAGCTTTCTTT. Protein sequence: CASRNLEGNTEAFF.

The chain carries TRBV4-1 and TRBJ1-2, with TRBD1 matching over 8 bases. Germline-derived CDR1 and CDR2 are MGHRA and YSYEKL. The CDR3 runs 16 residues. The V gene end was trimmed by 7 bases and the J gene end by 14 bases; junction bases not matched to a gene: 24. The DNA for the CDR3 is TGCGCCAGCACCGAGAGGCCCAGAGACAGGGGCCCCTACAGAACCTTC. Residues: CASTERPRDRGPYRTF.

CDR3 loop: CASSRSRGPQETQYF. In nucleotides, the CDR3 is TGTGCCAGCAGCCGTAGTAGGGGCCCACAAGAGACCCAGTACTTC. The chain has TRBV27 and TRBJ2-5, with D possibly matching TRBD1 (5 bases). This CDR3 has 15 residues. Deletions cut 6 bases from V and 2 bases from J, with 16 bases between. Germline V CDR1 and CDR2: MNHEY, SMNVEV (reference sequence).